Listed here is a single T cell receptor beta chain. CDR3 length: 15 residues. Germline-derived CDR1 and CDR2 are SGHVS and FNYEAQ. Trimming took 1 base from V and 4 from J, leaving 8 bases between them. An expansion of CD8+CD57+ cells by flow cytometry had been shown in patients chosen for sequencing. The data were obtained in a study of CD8+CD57+ T cells in acquired aplastic anemia. The template used for profiling TCR beta VDJ and CDR3 was genomic DNA. TCRdb processed the reads anew with MiXCR; each CDR3 protein has one entry. Counted here are around 200,000 distinct CDR3 sequences, 40% to 55% occurring once; the ten biggest clones make up about 9.7%.

Sequencing was carried out using sorted CD4+, CD8+, or CD8+CD57+ T cells (not recorded which) from PBMCs. J is TRBJ1-6 and V is TRBV7-6; perhaps TRBD1 as D (6 bases). The TCR comes from a human donor with aplastic anemia. The chain's CDR3 is CASSLGGPYNSPLHF. CDR3 coding DNA: TGTGCCAGCAGCTTAGGGGGGCCATATAATTCACCCCTCCACTTT.